A selection of T cell receptor beta chains follows, all from one sample in a study of regulatory T cells in long-lasting Graves disease. In TCRdb, the multiplex PCR reads were re-called with MiXCR into one record per CDR3 protein. The table records fewer than 400,000 distinct CDR3 sequences, about 19% of them present only once. The sample was peripheral blood mononuclear cells (PBMCs), taken when the disease was refractory, from a patient treated with antithyroid drugs. These receptors all come from a female donor with Graves disease. CDR3s include the opening cysteine and the closing phenylalanine or tryptophan. Fields, in order: clone size, CDR3 length, D gene, V gene, J gene, CDR3 protein, CDR3 DNA. A D gene is named only where the DNA matches it firmly. Only some rows state a clone size, as once, few, many or a class for expanded clones.

-	15	-	TRBV11-2	TRBJ1-2	CASSLESGNLYGYTF	TGTGCCAGCAGCTTAGAGTCAGGGAACCTCTATGGCTACACCTTC
-	14	-	TRBV19	TRBJ1-6	CASSIAGLDSPLHF	TGTGCCAGTAGTATCGCAGGGCTGGATTCACCCCTCCACTTT
many	15	-	TRBV11-2	TRBJ1-5	CASSLGDSKGQPQHF	TGTGCCAGCAGCTTAGGGGACTCCAAGGGGCAGCCCCAGCATTTT
many	17	TRBD1	TRBV28	TRBJ1-2	CASSPRNDRAAYYGYTF	TGTGCCAGCAGTCCCCGGAACGACAGGGCTGCTTACTATGGCTACACCTTC
few	14	TRBD2	TRBV6-2/TRBV6-3	TRBJ2-7	CASSYVAEGGEQYF	TGTGCCAGCAGTTACGTAGCGGAGGGAGGGGAGCAGTACTTC
few	14	TRBD1	TRBV10-3	TRBJ1-1	CAISRTGTPTEAFF	TGTGCCATCAGCAGGACAGGGACCCCCACTGAAGCTTTCTTT
-	15	-	TRBV12-3/TRBV12-4	TRBJ1-1	CASNDGTDMNTEAFF	TGTGCCAGCAACGACGGGACGGATATGAACACTGAAGCTTTCTTT
few	17	-	TRBV4-1	TRBJ1-1	CASSERAVPVGNTEAFF	TGCGCCAGCAGCGAGCGGGCCGTCCCGGTTGGGAACACTGAAGCTTTCTTT
-	14	TRBD1	TRBV27	TRBJ1-2	CASSQTGGIYGYTF	TGTGCCAGCAGCCAGACAGGGGGAATATATGGCTACACCTTC
-	15	TRBD2	TRBV4-1	TRBJ2-5	CASSQAGLPQETQYF	TGCGCCAGCAGCCAAGCGGGACTACCGCAAGAGACCCAGTACTTC
few	15	TRBD2	TRBV12-3/TRBV12-4	TRBJ2-5	CASSPSGRVGETQYF	TGTGCCAGCAGTCCCAGCGGGAGGGTCGGGGAGACCCAGTACTTC
-	15	-	TRBV10-3	TRBJ2-2	CAISGAGTNTGELFF	TGTGCCATCAGTGGTGCGGGGACGAACACCGGGGAGCTGTTTTTT
few	16	TRBD2	TRBV18	TRBJ2-7	CASSPPPASGSYEQYF	TGTGCCAGCTCACCACCTCCGGCTAGCGGGAGCTACGAGCAGTACTTC
few	15	-	TRBV7-9	TRBJ1-1	CASRPGRLLNTEAFF	TGTGCCAGCAGACCCGGACGGCTTTTGAACACTGAAGCTTTCTTT
few	15	-	TRBV18	TRBJ1-1	CASSPQTIMNTEAFF	TGTGCCAGCTCACCACAGACAATCATGAACACTGAAGCTTTCTTT
-	17	TRBD1	TRBV7-2	TRBJ2-5	CASSYHRTGGYIETQYF	TGTGCCAGCAGCTACCACCGGACAGGGGGCTATATAGAGACCCAGTACTTC
-	15	-	TRBV28	TRBJ1-3	CASSLSTDPGNTIYF	TGTGCCAGCAGTCTATCGACAGATCCCGGAAACACCATATATTTT
many	12	TRBD1	TRBV27	TRBJ1-2	CASSLAGGIYTF	TGTGCCAGCAGTTTAGCAGGGGGCATCTACACCTTC
-	15	-	TRBV6-1	TRBJ2-6	CASRPGGSGANVLTF	TGTGCCAGCAGGCCCGGGGGCTCTGGGGCCAACGTCCTGACTTTC
-	16	TRBD2	TRBV28	TRBJ2-3	CASSLEAGPLTDTQYF	TGTGCCAGCAGTTTAGAAGCGGGGCCCCTCACAGATACGCAGTATTTT
many	15	-	TRBV28	TRBJ1-6	CASSSPQVYNSPLHF	TGTGCCAGCAGTTCGCCACAGGTTTATAATTCACCCCTCCACTTT
many	15	TRBD1	TRBV19	TRBJ1-5	CASTRTGNSNQPQHF	TGTGCCAGTACCCGGACAGGGAATAGCAATCAGCCCCAGCATTTT
many	15	-	TRBV7-2	TRBJ1-5	CASSLGDPSNQPQHF	TGTGCCAGCAGCTTGGGGGATCCTAGCAATCAGCCCCAGCATTTT
few	13	TRBD1	TRBV19	TRBJ1-1	CATRGWLNTEAFF	TGTGCCACCAGGGGGTGGCTAAACACTGAAGCTTTCTTT
many	12	-	TRBV29-1	TRBJ1-2	CSVRGANYGYTF	TGCAGCGTTCGTGGAGCTAACTATGGCTACACCTTC
-	12	-	TRBV11-2	TRBJ1-2	CASSGGGRGYTF	TGTGCCAGCTCCGGGGGGGGGAGAGGCTACACCTTC
-	19	-	TRBV7-3	TRBJ1-5	CASSLNLEQVTFSNQPQHF	TGTGCCAGCAGCTTAAATTTGGAACAGGTCACCTTTAGCAATCAGCCCCAGCATTTT
many	17	-	TRBV15	TRBJ2-2	CATSRPPGDTNTGELFF	TGTGCCACCAGCAGACCCCCTGGAGATACGAACACCGGGGAGCTGTTTTTT
few	17	-	TRBV20-1	TRBJ2-1	CSAREWGQRVRYNEQFF	TGCAGTGCTAGAGAGTGGGGCCAGCGGGTGAGATACAATGAGCAGTTCTTC
many	18	-	TRBV11-3	TRBJ2-6	CASSLGVLRGIGANVLTF	TGTGCCAGCAGCTTAGGAGTCTTGCGAGGGATCGGGGCCAACGTCCTGACTTTC
few	14	-	TRBV28	TRBJ2-2	CASSSLGYTGELFF	TGTGCCAGCAGTTCACTAGGATACACCGGGGAGCTGTTTTTT
many	17	TRBD2	TRBV6-1	TRBJ2-5	CASSPTRSGGALETQYF	TGTGCCAGCAGTCCGACTCGTAGCGGGGGGGCACTAGAGACCCAGTACTTC
-	15	TRBD1	TRBV29-1	TRBJ1-1	CSVGPLIGGFTEAFF	TGCAGCGTTGGCCCCCTGATAGGGGGCTTCACTGAAGCTTTCTTT
many	11	-	TRBV11-2	TRBJ1-4	CASSLSEKLFF	TGTGCCAGCAGCTTAAGTGAAAAACTGTTTTTT
many	13	TRBD1	TRBV20-1	TRBJ2-7	CSARDRVIYEQYF	TGCAGTGCAAGGGACAGGGTTATCTACGAGCAGTACTTC
many	12	-	TRBV28	TRBJ1-2	CASLGRSYGYTF	TGTGCCAGCTTGGGGCGGAGCTATGGCTACACCTTC
many	15	-	TRBV30	TRBJ1-2	CAWSPPGRPNYGYTF	TGTGCCTGGAGTCCCCCGGGACGGCCTAACTATGGCTACACCTTC
few	14	-	TRBV19	TRBJ2-7	CASSIRPDGRQQYF	TGTGCCAGTAGTATCAGACCAGATGGCCGTCAGCAGTACTTC
once	16	-	TRBV12-3/TRBV12-4	TRBJ2-2	CASSLEGTFNTGELFF	TGTGCCAGCAGTTTAGAGGGGACTTTCAACACCGGGGAGCTGTTTTTT
-	19	TRBD1	TRBV4-1	TRBJ1-2	CASSQGRVGQGTKNYGYTF	TGCGCCAGCAGCCAAGGCCGCGTGGGACAGGGGACGAAAAATTATGGCTACACCTTC
many	14	TRBD1	TRBV2	TRBJ2-5	CASNRGLGQETQYF	TGTGCCAGCAATAGGGGGCTGGGCCAAGAGACCCAGTACTTC
-	17	TRBD1	TRBV12-3/TRBV12-4	TRBJ2-6	CASSRDRQSSGANVLTF	TGTGCCAGCAGTCGGGACAGACAGTCCTCTGGGGCCAACGTCCTGACTTTC
many	15	TRBD1	TRBV3-1	TRBJ1-2	CASSQKDRAGGGYTF	TGTGCCAGCAGCCAAAAGGACAGGGCCGGCGGGGGCTACACCTTC
-	16	-	TRBV7-6	TRBJ2-6	CASGLGGGTGANVLTF	TGTGCCAGCGGCTTAGGTGGGGGTACTGGGGCCAACGTCCTGACTTTC
few	15	TRBD1	TRBV7-9	TRBJ1-4	CASSSRTGPNEKLFF	TGTGCCAGCAGCTCCAGGACAGGTCCGAATGAAAAACTGTTTTTT
many	15	TRBD1	TRBV11-2	TRBJ1-4	CASSLRTGGGEKLFF	TGTGCCAGCAGCCTTCGGACAGGGGGCGGTGAAAAACTGTTTTTT
many	14	TRBD1	TRBV2	TRBJ2-7	CASSATGATYEQYF	TGTGCCAGCAGTGCGACAGGGGCGACCTACGAGCAGTACTTC
-	15	TRBD2	TRBV5-1	TRBJ2-2	CASSSGTSGSGELFF	TGCGCCAGCAGCTCCGGGACTAGCGGGAGCGGGGAGCTGTTTTTT
-	13	-	TRBV6-1	TRBJ2-2	CASTEGDTGKLFF	TGTGCCAGCACCGAGGGGGACACCGGGAAGCTGTTTTTT
-	14	-	TRBV6-5	TRBJ2-1	CASSWGITGNEQFF	TGTGCCAGCAGTTGGGGTATAACGGGGAATGAGCAGTTCTTC
few	14	TRBD1	TRBV19	TRBJ1-4	CASMGDRGYEKLFF	TGTGCCAGTATGGGGGACAGGGGCTATGAAAAACTGTTTTTT
-	12	-	TRBV6-1	TRBJ2-2	CASRGGGGELFF	TGTGCCAGCAGGGGGGGAGGCGGGGAGCTGTTTTTT
few	16	-	TRBV6-9	TRBJ2-5	CASSYSNGMGEETQYF	TGTGCCAGCAGTTACTCGAACGGGATGGGGGAAGAGACCCAGTACTTC
-	17	-	TRBV5-1	TRBJ2-3	CASSLAPSPTSTDTQYF	TGCGCCAGCAGCTTGGCCCCTAGTCCTACTAGCACAGATACGCAGTATTTT